The present T cell receptor beta chain was sequenced within a study of cytotoxic CD8 clonotypes in ibrutinib-treated CLL. Findings of the study overall: At progression, clonality fell back toward baseline after rising at ibrutinib response. Public clonotypes were uncommon and contracted or stayed stable on treatment. Baseline clonality, higher than in age-matched healthy donors, tracked circulating CD8+ T-cell counts.

Germline V gene lookup returns CDR1 LNHDA and CDR2 SQIVND (reference sequence). With 7 bases clipped from V and 1 base from J, the junction kept 8 bases outside the gene matches. This CDR3 has 16 amino acids. The targeted sequencing depth was 1 in 200,000 to 1 in 1 million T cells. Sequencing was performed with immunoSEQ multiplex PCR; in TCRdb, only in-frame clones are kept and a portion is missing. This sample has about 44,000 clones, with roughly two thirds found just once. This clone was found a few times. Its target is unknown. V and J are TRBV19 and TRBJ1-5; 9 nucleotides agree with TRBD1. The TCR was taken from a human donor with chronic lymphocytic leukemia. Sequenced material: PBMCs, taken after 12 months of ibrutinib treatment. CDR3 sequence: CASTHGTGRSNQPQHF. The CDR3 DNA reads as TGTGCCAGTACCCACGGGACAGGGAGGAGCAATCAGCCCCAGCATTTT.